This note documents a single T cell receptor (beta chain) sequence. Participant ages covered about 18 to 100 years across about 22 US areas. Participant-reported clinical history was the basis for cohort assignment. All recovered Cohort 3 donors got two negative PCRs, got clearance, or saw symptom resolution. These data come from a study of blood T cell repertoires in COVID-19. The CDR3 is 16 amino acids. Trimming at V came to 0 bases and at J to 4 bases, leaving 6 bases not matched to a gene. Germline loops: CDR1 MNHEY, CDR2 SMNVEV (reference sequence). In the source study's methods: Quantification of nucleated cells was approximated via reference gene primer amplification. Generated by immunoSEQ multiplex PCR, the TCRdb table keeps only in-frame clones and is missing some. V, J and clone size reflect that table, while D and trimming were determined from the DNA. The repertoire holds roughly 450,000 clones, with roughly 87% as singletons.

The chain couples TRBV27 to TRBJ2-7; TRBD1 matches at 10 bases. The TCR was taken from a man aged 18 to 35 who had recovered from COVID-19. The sequenced sample was PBMCs or T cells enriched from blood (not recorded which). This chain's CDR3 is CASSLSGQGFRYEQYF. CDR3 in DNA: TGTGCCAGCAGTTTATCGGGACAGGGGTTCCGATACGAGCAGTACTTC.